These T cell receptor beta chains were read from a single sample in a study of cytomegalovirus exposure and HLA in healthy donors. The repertoire was sequenced with immunoSEQ multiplex PCR; TCRdb's copy has only in-frame clones and lacks some. Among about 200,000 clones listed, roughly three quarters were seen once. Input material: PBMCs. These receptors all stem from a woman under 40 in good health and CMV-seronegative. Each CDR3 is given with its conserved first and last residue. Fields, in order: J gene, V gene, clone size, D gene, CDR3 protein, CDR3 DNA. D genes are given only for firm matches. Only part of the rows carry a size: once, few, many, or a class if the clone is expanded.

J gene: TRBJ1-1
V gene: TRBV7-8
clone size: -
D gene: TRBD1
CDR3 protein: CASSSHDRGRKSTEAFF
CDR3 DNA: TGTGCCAGCAGCTCTCACGACAGGGGGCGGAAGAGCACTGAAGCTTTCTTT

J gene: TRBJ2-1
V gene: TRBV5-4
clone size: -
D gene: -
CDR3 protein: CASSRAGANGYNEQFF
CDR3 DNA: TGTGCCAGCAGCCGGGCGGGGGCTAACGGCTACAATGAGCAGTTCTTC

J gene: TRBJ2-5
V gene: TRBV7-2
clone size: -
D gene: TRBD2
CDR3 protein: CASSLVVSGGVEETQYF
CDR3 DNA: TGTGCCAGCAGCTTAGTCGTTAGCGGGGGGGTGGAAGAGACCCAGTACTTC

J gene: TRBJ2-5
V gene: TRBV7-6
clone size: -
D gene: -
CDR3 protein: CASSLAMRRQETQYF
CDR3 DNA: TGTGCCAGCAGCTTAGCCATGAGGAGGCAAGAGACCCAGTACTTC

J gene: TRBJ1-4
V gene: TRBV28
clone size: -
D gene: -
CDR3 protein: CASSLSGSSEKLFF
CDR3 DNA: TGTGCCAGCAGTTTGTCGGGGTCTAGTGAAAAACTGTTTTTT

J gene: TRBJ1-4
V gene: TRBV7-8
clone size: -
D gene: -
CDR3 protein: CASSLKGGKLFF
CDR3 DNA: TGTGCCAGCAGCTTAAAGGGGGGGAAACTGTTTTTT

J gene: TRBJ1-1
V gene: TRBV11-2
clone size: -
D gene: -
CDR3 protein: CASSLDLGGTEAFF
CDR3 DNA: TGTGCCAGCAGCTTAGATCTGGGGGGTACTGAAGCTTTCTTT

J gene: TRBJ2-7
V gene: TRBV30
clone size: -
D gene: TRBD2
CDR3 protein: CAWSGGRIDEQYF
CDR3 DNA: TGTGCCTGGTCTGGCGGGAGAATCGACGAGCAGTACTTC

J gene: TRBJ2-1
V gene: TRBV4-1
clone size: -
D gene: TRBD2
CDR3 protein: CASSRGTSGTIYNEQFF
CDR3 DNA: TGCGCCAGCAGCCGCGGGACTAGCGGGACTATTTACAATGAGCAGTTCTTC

J gene: TRBJ1-2
V gene: TRBV6-1
clone size: once
D gene: TRBD1
CDR3 protein: CASSEVGGTGLYGYTF
CDR3 DNA: TGTGCCAGCAGTGAAGTGGGTGGGACAGGACTCTATGGCTACACCTTC

J gene: TRBJ1-2
V gene: TRBV12-5
clone size: once
D gene: TRBD1
CDR3 protein: CASALTGGNYGYTF
CDR3 DNA: TGTGCTAGTGCCCTGACAGGGGGGAACTATGGCTACACCTTC

J gene: TRBJ2-7
V gene: TRBV7-2
clone size: once
D gene: -
CDR3 protein: CASSHTGYEQYF
CDR3 DNA: TGTGCCAGCAGCCATACAGGGTACGAGCAGTACTTC

J gene: TRBJ2-7
V gene: TRBV11-3
clone size: -
D gene: TRBD2
CDR3 protein: CASSLAGTKEQYF
CDR3 DNA: TGTGCCAGCAGTTTAGCGGGTACTAAGGAGCAGTACTTC

J gene: TRBJ2-5
V gene: TRBV2
clone size: -
D gene: -
CDR3 protein: CASISQGIRSETQYF
CDR3 DNA: TGTGCCAGCATTAGCCAGGGGATTCGTTCGGAGACCCAGTACTTC

J gene: TRBJ2-1
V gene: TRBV30
clone size: -
D gene: -
CDR3 protein: CAWSGLLLVNEQFF
CDR3 DNA: TGTGCCTGGAGTGGCCTCCTACTTGTGAATGAGCAGTTCTTC

J gene: TRBJ2-5
V gene: TRBV7-9
clone size: -
D gene: TRBD2
CDR3 protein: CASSLLAGGPETQYF
CDR3 DNA: TGTGCCAGCAGCTTGCTAGCGGGAGGTCCAGAGACCCAGTACTTC

J gene: TRBJ2-3
V gene: TRBV5-4
clone size: -
D gene: TRBD2
CDR3 protein: CASRLAGVISTSTDTQYF
CDR3 DNA: TGTGCCAGCAGGTTAGCGGGAGTGATATCCACTAGCACAGATACGCAGTATTTT

J gene: TRBJ2-5
V gene: TRBV2
clone size: -
D gene: TRBD1
CDR3 protein: CASARGTTQETQYF
CDR3 DNA: TGTGCCAGCGCCAGGGGGACAACTCAAGAGACCCAGTACTTC

J gene: TRBJ2-2
V gene: TRBV30
clone size: few
D gene: TRBD2
CDR3 protein: CAWRFAGVDTGELFF
CDR3 DNA: TGTGCCTGGCGTTTCGCGGGAGTGGATACCGGGGAGCTGTTTTTT

J gene: TRBJ2-5
V gene: TRBV2
clone size: -
D gene: -
CDR3 protein: CATRSRDYQETQYF
CDR3 DNA: TGTGCCACTCGTTCCCGGGACTACCAAGAGACCCAGTACTTC

J gene: TRBJ2-1
V gene: TRBV7-9
clone size: once
D gene: TRBD2
CDR3 protein: CASSETSRDEQFF
CDR3 DNA: TGTGCCAGCAGCGAGACTAGCCGGGATGAGCAGTTCTTC

J gene: TRBJ2-2
V gene: TRBV2
clone size: -
D gene: -
CDR3 protein: CASSVKQGNTGELFF
CDR3 DNA: TGTGCCAGCAGTGTTAAGCAGGGAAACACCGGGGAGCTGTTTTTT

J gene: TRBJ2-3
V gene: TRBV5-6
clone size: few
D gene: -
CDR3 protein: CASSMSRDTYPTSTDTQYF
CDR3 DNA: TGTGCCAGCAGCATGTCCCGGGACACCTACCCCACTAGCACAGATACGCAGTATTTT

J gene: TRBJ2-3
V gene: TRBV11-1
clone size: -
D gene: TRBD1
CDR3 protein: CASSQGTALSTDTQYF
CDR3 DNA: TGTGCCAGCAGCCAAGGGACAGCGCTGAGCACAGATACGCAGTATTTT

J gene: TRBJ1-2
V gene: TRBV30
clone size: -
D gene: TRBD1
CDR3 protein: CAWSWDRGNYGYTF
CDR3 DNA: TGTGCCTGGAGTTGGGACAGGGGAAACTATGGCTACACCTTC

J gene: TRBJ1-2
V gene: TRBV7-3
clone size: once
D gene: -
CDR3 protein: CASSLEINYGYTF
CDR3 DNA: TGTGCCAGCAGCTTAGAGATTAACTATGGCTACACCTTC

J gene: TRBJ2-1
V gene: TRBV6-1
clone size: -
D gene: -
CDR3 protein: CASSGFSGNNEQFF
CDR3 DNA: TGTGCCAGCAGTGGATTCTCGGGAAACAATGAGCAGTTCTTC

J gene: TRBJ1-2
V gene: TRBV5-4
clone size: -
D gene: TRBD1
CDR3 protein: CASSFQGDNWRGYTF
CDR3 DNA: TGTGCCAGCAGCTTCCAGGGGGACAACTGGCGTGGCTACACCTTC

J gene: TRBJ2-1
V gene: TRBV1
clone size: once
D gene: -
CDR3 protein: CTSSQDQRYRDFEGEQFF
CDR3 DNA: TGCACCAGCAGCCAAGATCAACGGTACCGGGACTTTGAGGGTGAGCAGTTCTTC

J gene: TRBJ2-7
V gene: TRBV5-1
clone size: -
D gene: -
CDR3 protein: CASSVTGIGYSYEQYF
CDR3 DNA: TGCGCCAGCAGCGTCACAGGGATTGGGTATTCCTACGAGCAGTACTTC

J gene: TRBJ2-7
V gene: TRBV5-5
clone size: -
D gene: TRBD2
CDR3 protein: CASSLQRGPYEQYF
CDR3 DNA: TGTGCCAGCAGCCTCCAGCGGGGACCCTACGAGCAGTACTTC

J gene: TRBJ1-1
V gene: TRBV4-1
clone size: once
D gene: TRBD1
CDR3 protein: CASSQGDRVPVNTEAFF
CDR3 DNA: TGCGCCAGCAGCCAAGGAGACAGGGTTCCGGTGAACACTGAAGCTTTCTTT

J gene: TRBJ2-3
V gene: TRBV5-1
clone size: -
D gene: TRBD2
CDR3 protein: CASSLLTSGRLPDTQYF
CDR3 DNA: TGCGCCAGCAGCCTTTTAACTAGCGGGAGGTTGCCAGATACGCAGTATTTT

J gene: TRBJ1-1
V gene: TRBV28
clone size: -
D gene: TRBD1
CDR3 protein: CASSLIGTANTEAFF
CDR3 DNA: TGTGCCAGCAGTTTAATAGGGACAGCAAACACTGAAGCTTTCTTT

J gene: TRBJ2-1
V gene: TRBV6-5
clone size: once
D gene: TRBD2
CDR3 protein: CASSRKLATYNEQFF
CDR3 DNA: TGTGCCAGCAGTAGAAAACTAGCGACGTACAATGAGCAGTTCTTC

J gene: TRBJ1-5
V gene: TRBV9
clone size: -
D gene: TRBD1
CDR3 protein: CASSGDRGQPQHF
CDR3 DNA: TGTGCCAGCAGCGGGGACAGGGGGCAGCCCCAGCATTTT

J gene: TRBJ1-1
V gene: TRBV9
clone size: once
D gene: TRBD1
CDR3 protein: CASSVRGTGLGNTEAFF
CDR3 DNA: TGTGCCAGCAGCGTAAGGGGGACAGGGTTGGGGAACACTGAAGCTTTCTTT

J gene: TRBJ1-2
V gene: TRBV5-8
clone size: -
D gene: -
CDR3 protein: CASSLSPGYTF
CDR3 DNA: TGTGCCAGCAGCTTGTCTCCGGGCTACACCTTC

J gene: TRBJ2-5
V gene: TRBV7-2
clone size: -
D gene: -
CDR3 protein: CASSPRRVSETQYF
CDR3 DNA: TGTGCCAGCAGCCCGAGACGGGTGTCGGAGACCCAGTACTTC

J gene: TRBJ1-2
V gene: TRBV2
clone size: -
D gene: -
CDR3 protein: CASRTEGSYGYTF
CDR3 DNA: TGTGCCAGCCGGACAGAAGGGTCCTATGGCTACACCTTC

J gene: TRBJ1-2
V gene: TRBV19
clone size: few
D gene: -
CDR3 protein: CASSIMAYYGYTF
CDR3 DNA: TGTGCCAGTAGTATTATGGCTTACTATGGCTACACCTTC

J gene: TRBJ1-2
V gene: TRBV10-3
clone size: -
D gene: -
CDR3 protein: CAISNFQGLGGYTF
CDR3 DNA: TGTGCCATCAGTAATTTTCAGGGTTTGGGTGGCTACACCTTC